A single sample is the source of the 4 T cell receptor beta chains below, sequenced in a study of blood T cells in healthy people across ages. A J-beta primer mix and a sample-barcoded 5' primer were used in a second PCR of about 6 to 12 cycles. TCRdb recomputed calls from the 5' RACE reads with MiXCR, one row per CDR3 protein. Of about 2 million distinct CDR3 sequences in the sample, roughly 50% were seen once. The sample taken for sequencing was blood. The receptor source for this set is a woman aged 35 to 49 in good health.

The chain couples TRBV6-2 or TRBV6-3 to TRBJ2-1; 7 bases map to TRBD1. CDR3 length: 13 residues. Germline assignment: CDR1 MNHEY and CDR2 SVGEGT. V gave up 6 bases and J gave up 8 bases; unmatched junction bases: 7. CDR3: CASSSYTGDEQFF. The CDR3 coding sequence is TGTGCCAGCAGCTCCTATACAGGGGATGAGCAGTTCTTC.

The chain employs TRBV12-3 or TRBV12-4 and TRBJ1-2; D may be TRBD1 (6 bases). The CDR3 spans 14 residues. The V and J ends lost 5 bases and 4 bases respectively, with 14 bases between them. The chain's CDR3 is CASSPNRASYGYTF. The CDR3 DNA sequence: TGTGCCAGCAGTCCTAACAGGGCCTCCTATGGCTACACCTTC.

The chain carries TRBV7-9 and TRBJ2-5, with D possibly matching TRBD1 (6 bases). The germline V and J ends were trimmed by 0 bases and 1 base, with 15 bases remaining between them. The CDR3 consists of 17 residues. Germline V gene sequence: CDR1 SEHNR, CDR2 FQNEAQ (reference sequence). CDR3 in DNA: TGTGCCAGCAGCTTAGCATGGACAGAGGACGGCCAAGAGACCCAGTACTTC. This encodes CASSLAWTEDGQETQYF.

The chain employs TRBV7-2 and TRBJ1-4, with no clear D. CDR1 is SGHTA and CDR2 is FQGNSA in the germline V gene. With 5 bases removed from V and 3 bases from J, the gap between germline ends came to 13 bases. The CDR3 runs 15 residues. The CDR3 nucleotides are TGTGCCAGCAGCCAATTCAGCTACGCTAATGAAAAACTGTTTTTT. This sequence encodes CASSQFSYANEKLFF.